What follows are 22 T cell receptor beta chains derived from one specimen sequenced in a study of coeliac disease. Produced via immunoSEQ multiplex PCR; TCRdb's table is partial and in-frame only. The sample gives 6,000 to 8,000 clones, around 72% of which show up once; roughly 6% is in the top ten. Specimen: lamina propria lymphocytes from the gut. Receptors were obtained from a man aged 25-40 years with celiac disease.

This clone was observed a few times. This chain uses TRBV25-1 with TRBJ2-7; 10 nucleotides agree with TRBD1. The V gene's germline CDR1 is MGHDK and CDR2 SYGVNS. This CDR3 comprises 15 residues. After removal of 7 bases from V and 4 bases from J, the junction contained 10 bases not matched to a gene. CDR3 amino acids: CASIGHGDRGYEQYF. CDR3 nucleotides: TGTGCCAGCATAGGGCATGGGGACAGGGGATACGAGCAGTACTTC.

The V and J genes are TRBV2 and TRBJ2-7, with 8 bases identical to TRBD1. CDR1 SNHLY and CDR2 FYNNEI come from the germline V gene. V trimming: 2 bases; J trimming: 2 bases; junction bases outside the gene matches: 8. This CDR3 comprises 16 residues. The CDR3 is CASSEFRTGRTYEQYF. The CDR3 nucleotides read TGTGCCAGCAGTGAATTCAGGACAGGGAGGACCTACGAGCAGTACTTC.

This clone appeared once. The chain employs TRBV6-1 and TRBJ1-5; 7 bases map to TRBD1. V dropped 6 bases and J dropped 0; count of bases not matched to a gene: 5. Germline V gives CDR1 MNHNS, CDR2 SASEGT. The CDR3 is 15 residues long. The CDR3 DNA is TGTGCCAGCAGACAGGGGACGGGTAGCAATCAGCCCCAGCATTTT. Its translation: CASRQGTGSNQPQHF.

The genes are TRBV6-1 and TRBJ1-2; D unresolved. The V gene's germline CDR1 is MNHNS and CDR2 SASEGT. V was cut by 6 bases and J by 4 bases, with 12 bases left in between. The CDR3 runs to 13 residues. DNA of the CDR3: TGTGCCAGCAGCGACACTCGTGGCTATGGCTACACCTTC. Protein product: CASSDTRGYGYTF.

The chain has TRBV28 and TRBJ1-2, with 8 nucleotides matching TRBD1. Germline V lookup: CDR1 MDHEN, CDR2 SYDVKM. Trimming cost V 0 bases and J 5 bases; bases outside gene matches: 8. The CDR3 consists of 16 residues. The CDR3: CASSLWAGQERYGYTF. CDR3 coding DNA: TGTGCCAGCAGTTTATGGGCGGGACAGGAGAGGTATGGCTACACCTTC.

This chain links TRBV19 with TRBJ1-4; D possibly corresponds to TRBD1 (5 bases). Germline CDR1 reads LNHDA; CDR2 reads SQIVND (reference sequence). The V and J ends lost 9 bases and 5 bases respectively, with 13 bases between them. This CDR3 spans 13 amino acids. The CDR3 reads CASWGAENEKLFF. CDR3 in DNA: TGTGCCAGCTGGGGCGCCGAAAATGAAAAACTGTTTTTT.

The chain carries TRBV5-5 and TRBJ2-5; D may be TRBD2 (5 bases). CDR1 and CDR2 (germline): SGHKS, YYEKEE (reference sequence). The V end was cut by 8 bases, the J end by 5 bases, with 19 bases between. This CDR3 comprises 14 residues. The chain's CDR3 is CASIDFGKQETQYF. CDR3 in DNA: TGTGCCAGTATCGATTTCGGGAAGCAGGAGACCCAGTACTTC.

V usage is TRBV27 and J usage is TRBJ2-7; D is perhaps TRBD1 (6 bases). This CDR3 spans 15 amino acids. Germline-derived CDR1 and CDR2 are MNHEY and SMNVEV (reference sequence). Deletions cut 5 bases from V and 2 bases from J, with 16 bases between. The CDR3 DNA reads TGTGCCAGCAGTCCTGTACGGGACACTGCCTACGAGCAGTACTTC. As protein: CASSPVRDTAYEQYF.

In its sample, this clone was seen a few times. The chain employs TRBV18 and TRBJ1-1; 8 positions match TRBD1. CDR1 is KGHSH and CDR2 is LQKENI in the germline V gene. The CDR3 has 14 residues. Unmatched junction bases numbered 4, after V lost 3 bases and J lost 4 bases. DNA of the CDR3: TGTGCCAGCTCACCTGGGCAGGGGGCCACTGAAGCTTTCTTT. It specifies CASSPGQGATEAFF.

The CDR3 coding sequence is TGTGCCAGCAGCCACCACCCGACAGGGAACGAGCAGTACTTC. Amino acids: CASSHHPTGNEQYF. The chain couples TRBV6-5 to TRBJ2-7; 7 positions match TRBD1. The trim removed 6 bases at V and 5 bases at J, leaving 10 bases unmatched. This CDR3 has 14 amino acids. Germline V gene sequence: CDR1 MNHEY, CDR2 SVGAGI.

In this sample, this clone turned up a few times. The chain employs TRBV9 and TRBJ1-1; D remains ambiguous. Germline-derived CDR1 and CDR2 are SGDLS and YYNGEE. V lost 5 bases, J lost 3 bases, and 14 bases lay in between. This CDR3 contains 14 residues. In DNA form, the CDR3 reads TGTGCCAGCAGGCGGGGTCATGGGGACACTGAAGCTTTCTTT. As protein: CASRRGHGDTEAFF.

J is TRBJ2-5 and V is TRBV9; possibly TRBD2 for D (6 bases). The CDR3 runs 15 residues. Trimming shortened V by 3 bases and J by 0 bases, and 12 bases separated the two germline ends. CDR1 is SGDLS and CDR2 is YYNGEE in the germline V gene. This CDR3 reads CASSGSGSHQETQYF. The CDR3 DNA sequence: TGTGCCAGCAGCGGTAGCGGATCCCACCAAGAGACCCAGTACTTC.

This chain joins TRBV10-3 and TRBJ2-1, with 11 bases matching TRBD2. J was trimmed by 4 bases and V by 3 bases; bases with no gene match: 11. This CDR3 is built from 18 residues. Germline loops: CDR1 ENHRY, CDR2 SYGVKD. CDR3 amino acids: CAISDPVAGGVLYNEQFF. The CDR3 bases are TGTGCCATCAGTGACCCCGTAGCGGGGGGGGTACTATACAATGAGCAGTTCTTC.

This clone occurred once. This chain connects TRBV7-6 to TRBJ2-5; D unresolved. Trimming left V 4 bases short and J 1 base short, with 10 bases between. The CDR3 is made up of 14 amino acids. From germline, CDR1 is SGHVS and CDR2 FNYEAQ. CDR3 in DNA: TGTGCCAGCAGCTCGTGGTCAGGCCAAGAGACCCAGTACTTC. Amino acids: CASSSWSGQETQYF.

The table lists this clone with a few counts. The J gene is TRBJ2-7, the V gene TRBV29-1, with TRBD2 identical over 13 bases. This CDR3 spans 16 amino acids. CDR1 SQVTM and CDR2 ANQGSEA come from the germline V gene. After removal of 8 bases from V and 2 bases from J, the junction contained 12 bases not matched to a gene. The CDR3 region is CSISGTSGTLTYEQYF. CDR3 DNA sequence: TGCAGCATATCCGGGACTAGCGGGACCCTTACCTACGAGCAGTACTTC.

The chain has TRBV7-2 and TRBJ2-5; 7 bases are a match to TRBD2. The CDR3 is 13 amino acids. V was pared by 7 bases and J by 1 base, with 3 bases of the junction left unmatched. Per the germline V gene, CDR1 is SGHTA and CDR2 is FQGNSA. The CDR3 coding sequence is TGTGCCAGCATGGGGGGGACCCAAGAGACCCAGTACTTC. This sequence encodes CASMGGTQETQYF.

CDR3 sequence reads: CASSVQGAGQYF. In DNA, the CDR3 is TGTGCCAGCAGCGTGCAGGGGGCCGGGCAGTACTTC. The V gene is TRBV5-5, the J gene TRBJ2-7, with 8 nucleotides matching TRBD1. The CDR3 spans 12 residues. Losses at the gene ends were 4 bases for V and 9 bases for J; bases not matched to a gene: 6. Germline V gene data show CDR1 as SGHKS and CDR2 as YYEKEE (reference sequence).

The chain carries TRBV7-9 and TRBJ1-2, with 8 bases matching TRBD1. The ends lost 5 bases at V and 8 bases at J; junction bases unmatched: 10. This CDR3 is 14 amino acids long. Germline assignment: CDR1 SEHNR and CDR2 FQNEAQ (reference sequence). The CDR3 DNA reads TGTGCCAGCAGCCTATCGGACAGGGTACACGGCTACACCTTC. Protein: CASSLSDRVHGYTF.

This chain joins TRBV5-5 and TRBJ2-1, with 12 bases aligning to TRBD2. Germline values: CDR1 SGHKS, CDR2 YYEKEE (reference sequence). This CDR3 is 16 amino acids long. Losses at the gene ends were 0 bases for V and 9 bases for J; bases not matched to a gene: 7. The CDR3 spells CASSLAVLAGGSEQFF. Written as DNA, the CDR3 is TGTGCCAGCAGCTTGGCGGTACTAGCGGGGGGTAGTGAGCAGTTCTTC.

The chain links TRBV19 to TRBJ1-1, with D unclear. This CDR3 spans 13 amino acids. Germline V gene lookup returns CDR1 LNHDA and CDR2 SQIVND (reference sequence). Trimming left V 3 bases short and J 3 bases short, with 8 bases between. The CDR3 sequence is CASSIAQDTEAFF. CDR3 DNA: TGTGCCAGTAGTATTGCCCAGGACACTGAAGCTTTCTTT.

The chain links TRBV6-6 to TRBJ2-3; TRBD2 matches 9 bases. This CDR3 has 14 amino acids. V shed 8 bases, J shed 2 bases, and the junction held 5 bases outside the gene matches. Germline CDR1 and CDR2: MNHNY and SVGAGI (reference sequence). Here the CDR3 DNA reads TGTGCCAGCGGGACTAGCCCCTTCACAGATACGCAGTATTTT. Its protein product is CASGTSPFTDTQYF.

The J gene is TRBJ2-1, the V gene TRBV12-2; whether TRBD2, the table's D call, matches the DNA was not checked. TRBV12-2 is a pseudogene. The CDR3 extends over 19 amino acids. The CDR3 spells CASRLPRLAGDHWDNEQFF. DNA of the CDR3: TGTGCAAGTCGTTTGCCCCGACTAGCGGGAGACCACTGGGACAATGAGCAGTTCTTC.